Below, one T cell receptor (beta chain) is given with its context. Its matching antigen is unknown. The source of the sample is a study of beta chain features in type 1 diabetes. CDR3 size: 14 residues. Unmatched junction bases numbered 9, after V lost 6 bases and J lost 7 bases. The germline CDR1 and CDR2 sequences are SGDLS and YYNGEE. General study findings and limits: The study found moderately but significantly shorter TCRB CDR3s in all four CD4+ subsets of Type 1 diabetes patients. VDJ junctions in type 1 diabetes patients carried more deletions and fewer insertions.

Sampling consisted of one heparinised blood draw per donor, averaging approximately 120 mL. What was sequenced were expressed TCRB transcripts, since all of the isolated RNA had been reverse transcribed. Repertoires were generated with immunoSEQ multiplex PCR, while TCRdb's copy carries only in-frame clones and drops some. The sample yields 300,000 to 350,000 clones, 7% to 9% seen once. The TCR originated in a woman aged 18-29 years in good health. The sample taken for sequencing was central memory CD4+ T cells from blood. V and J are TRBV9 and TRBJ2-2, with 7 bases matching TRBD1. In nucleotides, the CDR3 is TGTGCCAGCACGAGACAGGGTTGGAGCGGGGAGCTGTTTTTT. Translating gives CASTRQGWSGELFF.